The present TCR beta chain was sequenced within a study of PD-1 blockade in classical Hodgkin lymphoma. Notes on the study in general: Complete responders showed a baseline diversity that resembled the diversity of newly diagnosed patients. Healthy donors were reported to have higher baseline TCR diversity than newly diagnosed patients. CD4+ TCR diversity, unlike CD8+, rose significantly by C4D1. Patients with an early start, nivolumab under 1 year after ASCT, were excluded.

This clone appeared once. Its antigen is unidentified. Assay used: immunoSEQ multiplex PCR; TCRdb lists only in-frame clones, some missing. The sample comprises around 13,000 clones, approximately 79% of which are singletons, and 24% rests with the top ten. This CDR3 has 15 residues. Trimming pared 4 bases from V and 3 bases from J, leaving 16 bases between. CDR1 SNHLY and CDR2 FYNNEI come from the germline V gene. Each of the patients experienced relapse following autologous stem cell transplantation, and their brentuximab vedotin exposure differed. Researchers pulled CD8+ T cells out of thawed PBMCs using magnetic negative selection.

The source material was CD8+ T cells from blood, sampled at baseline. The receptor was derived from a human donor with classical Hodgkin lymphoma. The rearrangement uses TRBV2 and TRBJ2-7, with D perhaps TRBD1 (6 bases). CDR3 nucleotides: TGTGCCAGCAGTGTTTCGGGACAAATTTACTACGAGCAGTACTTC. Residues: CASSVSGQIYYEQYF.